This T cell receptor beta chain was captured in a study of early T cells in non-severe SARS-CoV-2 infection. The wider study: Sequencing used unsorted whole-blood bulk RNA, so chains lack pairing.

Tagging with unique molecular identifiers was applied to individual cDNA molecules. TCRdb processed the 5' RACE reads anew with MiXCR; each CDR3 protein has one entry. Here the sample spans around 50,000 distinct CDR3 sequences, over 8% being singletons. Concerning this clonotype: The antigen remains unidentified.

The CDR3 sequence is 14 residues long. Trimming at V came to 6 bases and at J to 0 bases, leaving 3 bases not matched to a gene. Germline V CDR1 and CDR2: SQVTM, ANQGSEA. Study conclusions and caveats: Sequences matched to VDJdb favored anti-spike CD8 responses, while private and CD4 specificities were missed.

The V and J genes are TRBV29-1 and TRBJ2-1, with 9 positions matching TRBD1. The sequenced sample was whole blood. This TCR was recovered from an adult who was a healthcare worker with PCR-confirmed SARS-CoV-2 infection or an uninfected control (not recorded which). The DNA for the CDR3 is TGCAGCGTAGAGGACAGGGGCTCCTACAATGAGCAGTTCTTC. This translates into CSVEDRGSYNEQFF.